These 32 T cell receptor beta chains share one sample of origin, sequenced in a study of T cell changes during pregnancy in multiple sclerosis. Assay used: immunoSEQ multiplex PCR; TCRdb lists only in-frame clones, some missing. The sample has tens of thousands of clones, 85% to 95% seen once; the top ten hold more than 0.9%. The sequenced sample was peripheral blood, obtained in the first trimester of pregnancy. These receptor sequences come from a female donor with multiple sclerosis, enrolled in a pregnancy study.

The V gene is TRBV9, the J gene TRBJ2-7, with 9 bases identical to TRBD1. V trimming: 4 bases; J trimming: 3 bases; junction bases outside the gene matches: 11. CDR3 length: 16 residues. From germline, CDR1 is SGDLS and CDR2 YYNGEE. The CDR3 DNA is TGTGCCAGCAGCCGCGGACAGGGGCCAGCCTACTACGAGCAGTACTTC. Its translation: CASSRGQGPAYYEQYF.

The J gene is TRBJ2-7, the V gene TRBV2, with 15 positions matching TRBD2. Germline loops: CDR1 SNHLY, CDR2 FYNNEI. The CDR3 spans 19 residues. V was pared by 4 bases and J by 2 bases, with 12 bases of the junction left unmatched. The CDR3 bases are TGTGCCAGCAGTGTCATCCCGGGACTAGCGGGAGGCCCTCCCTACGAGCAGTACTTC. It is translated as CASSVIPGLAGGPPYEQYF.

V is TRBV2 and J is TRBJ1-1; D perhaps matches TRBD1 (6 bases). The CDR3 length is 16 residues. V lost 4 bases and J 1 base, leaving 16 bases between the germline ends. Germline V gene data show CDR1 as SNHLY and CDR2 as FYNNEI. CDR3 in DNA: TGTGCCAGCAGTGGCTCCACCGGGACAACGAACACTGAAGCTTTCTTT. It translates to CASSGSTGTTNTEAFF.

The chain has TRBV7-9 and TRBJ2-1; D ambiguous. Germline loops: CDR1 SEHNR, CDR2 FQNEAQ (reference sequence). The CDR3 consists of 11 residues. V was pared by 6 bases and J by 5 bases, with 5 bases between. CDR3 nucleotide sequence: TGTGCCAGCAGACAAAACAATGAGCAGTTCTTC. It yields the protein CASRQNNEQFF.

This clone was observed a handful of times. The chain employs TRBV19 and TRBJ1-2; 8 bases line up with TRBD1. Germline V gene sequence: CDR1 LNHDA, CDR2 SQIVND (reference sequence). The CDR3 has 15 residues. Germline trimming cut 5 bases from V and 4 bases from J; bases unmatched to any gene: 9. CDR3 amino acids: CASSAGQGWAYGYTF. CDR3 nucleotides: TGTGCCAGTAGTGCTGGACAGGGTTGGGCCTATGGCTACACCTTC.

The chain uses TRBV25-1 and TRBJ1-4, with 7 bases identical to TRBD1. The CDR3 totals 15 residues. The trim removed 5 bases at V and 8 bases at J, leaving 11 bases unmatched. Germline V gene sequence: CDR1 MGHDK, CDR2 SYGVNS. The CDR3 DNA sequence: TGTGCCAGCAGTCCGAACGAGGGGGCAGGAGAAAAACTGTTTTTT. It is translated as CASSPNEGAGEKLFF.

The chain employs TRBV4-1 and TRBJ2-1; 11 nucleotides align to TRBD2. CDR1 and CDR2 (germline): MGHRA, YSYEKL. The CDR3 runs 16 residues. Trimming cost V 3 bases and J 2 bases; bases outside gene matches: 3. The CDR3 nucleotides are TGCGCCAGCAGCCATGTGACTAGCGGGGCCTACAATGAGCAGTTCTTC. Protein: CASSHVTSGAYNEQFF.

The chain carries TRBV7-3 and TRBJ2-5; 8 bases agree with TRBD2. The CDR3 is 16 amino acids. CDR1 is SGHTA and CDR2 is FQGTGA in the germline V gene. The trim removed 2 bases at V and 5 bases at J, leaving 10 bases unmatched. In nucleotides, the CDR3 is TGTGCCAGCAGCTTAGCAACTAGCGGCAAGGGGGAGACCCAGTACTTC. Protein product: CASSLATSGKGETQYF.

The chain uses TRBV21-1 and TRBJ2-1; the D segment call TRBD1 is taken from the table without a DNA check. TRBV21-1 is shown as a pseudogene. This CDR3 comprises 17 residues. The CDR3 protein is CASSKVPGGITYNEQFF. As DNA, the CDR3 is TGTGCCAGCAGCAAAGTTCCAGGGGGGATAACCTACAATGAGCAGTTCTTC.

The gene calls are TRBV5-4 and TRBJ1-3; D possibly corresponds to TRBD1 (5 bases). Germline loops: CDR1 SGHNT, CDR2 YYREEE (reference sequence). Trimming pared 0 bases from V and 5 bases from J, leaving 9 bases between. The CDR3 has 14 residues. CDR3 in amino acids: CASSLGQGRNTIYF. CDR3 in DNA: TGTGCCAGCAGCTTGGGGCAGGGCCGAAACACCATATATTTT. The full variable domain, its missing parts supplied by reference TRBV5-4 and TRBJ1-3, is ETGVTQSPTHLIKTRGQQVTLRCSSQSGHNTVSWYQQALGQGPQFIFQYYREEENGRGNFPPRFSGLQFPNYSSELNVNALELDDSALYLCASSLGQGRNTIYFGEGSWLTVV.

This clone has a single count. V and J are TRBV9 and TRBJ2-1, with D maybe TRBD2 (6 bases). CDR1 and CDR2 (germline): SGDLS, YYNGEE. The CDR3 is 15 residues long. V was trimmed by 0 bases and J by 0 bases, leaving 7 bases between them. CDR3 region: CASSVDGGSYNEQFF. DNA for the CDR3: TGTGCCAGCAGCGTAGACGGGGGCTCCTACAATGAGCAGTTCTTC.

The rearrangement links TRBV5-1 to TRBJ2-3; 13 bases fit TRBD2. CDR3 length equals 14 residues. J was trimmed by 5 bases and V by 4 bases; bases with no gene match: 1. From germline, CDR1 is SGHRS and CDR2 YFSETQ. The CDR3 protein is CASSGLAGEDTQYF. CDR3 sequence (DNA): TGCGCCAGCAGCGGACTAGCGGGAGAAGATACGCAGTATTTT.

V gene TRBV6-1 combines with J gene TRBJ2-5, with a weak D call TRBD1 (6 bases). Germline V lookup: CDR1 MNHNS, CDR2 SASEGT. This CDR3 spans 14 amino acids. V was shortened by 5 bases and J by 5 bases, with 15 bases between the two germline ends. The CDR3 region has the DNA TGTGCCAGCAGTTTACAGGGATCTTGGGAGACCCAGTACTTC. Its translation: CASSLQGSWETQYF.

This chain connects TRBV30 to TRBJ2-7, with unresolved D. Germline assignment: CDR1 GTSNPN and CDR2 SVGIG (reference sequence). Trimming pared 4 bases from V and 0 bases from J, leaving 7 bases between. There are 12 residues in the CDR3. CDR3 DNA sequence: TGTGCCTGGAAACATTTCTCCTACGAGCAGTACTTC. Translated, it gives CAWKHFSYEQYF.

The J gene is TRBJ2-3, the V gene TRBV6-4; weak D call: TRBD2 (6 bases). This CDR3 contains 15 residues. V was shortened by 2 bases and J by 2 bases, with 11 bases between the two germline ends. The V gene's germline CDR1 is MRHNA and CDR2 SNTAGT. The CDR3 is CASSDGTGDTDTQYF. CDR3 in DNA: TGTGCCAGCAGTGACGGGACGGGGGACACAGATACGCAGTATTTT.

This chain uses TRBV6-1 with TRBJ2-2, with D perhaps TRBD1 (5 bases). CDR1 is MNHNS and CDR2 is SASEGT in the germline V gene. The CDR3 sequence is 16 residues long. Trimming took off 1 base at V and 1 base at J, with 10 bases between the two ends. The CDR3 DNA follows: TGTGCCAGCAGTGAAGTGAGTACAGGGAACACCGGGGAGCTGTTTTTT. Its protein product is CASSEVSTGNTGELFF.

This clone has a handful of counts. The chain is built from TRBV7-9 and TRBJ2-7, with D tentatively TRBD2 (6 bases). Germline V gene lookup returns CDR1 SEHNR and CDR2 FQNEAQ (reference sequence). The CDR3 spans 14 residues. Trimming shortened V by 1 base and J by 3 bases, and 10 bases separated the two germline ends. CDR3 protein: CASSLVGGSYEQYF. DNA of the CDR3: TGTGCCAGCAGCTTAGTCGGGGGAAGCTACGAGCAGTACTTC.

The chain combines TRBV5-4 with TRBJ2-4; the D gene is possibly TRBD1 (5 bases). Trimming left V 4 bases short and J 0 bases short, with 11 bases between. Germline V gene data show CDR1 as SGHNT and CDR2 as YYREEE (reference sequence). The CDR3 is made up of 15 amino acids. The CDR3 DNA reads as TGTGCCAGCAGCCGCGACAGTATAGCCAAAAACATTCAGTACTTC. Residues: CASSRDSIAKNIQYF.

The chain combines TRBV2 with TRBJ1-3; D may be TRBD1 (6 bases). V lost 9 bases and J 0 bases, leaving 12 bases between the germline ends. CDR3 length: 14 residues. CDR1 is SNHLY and CDR2 is FYNNEI in the germline V gene. Here the CDR3 reads CARSSGDSGNTIYF. The CDR3 DNA reads TGTGCCAGGTCATCAGGGGACTCTGGAAACACCATATATTTT.

The rearrangement uses TRBV19 and TRBJ2-1; TRBD2 matches at 11 bases. Per the germline V gene, CDR1 is LNHDA and CDR2 is SQIVND (reference sequence). J lost 9 bases, V lost 3 bases, and 10 bases had no gene match. The CDR3 runs to 16 residues. The CDR3 here is CASSIYLAGGNGEQFF. The CDR3 DNA reads TGTGCCAGTAGTATTTACCTAGCGGGGGGCAACGGTGAGCAGTTCTTC.

This clone was recorded once. This CDR3 is CASSEGQGQYF. The CDR3 coding sequence is TGTGCCAGCAGTGAAGGACAGGGACAGTACTTC. The chain is built from TRBV2 and TRBJ2-5, with TRBD1 matching 7 bases. This CDR3 has 11 amino acids. The V segment lost 1 base and the J segment 11 bases; nucleotides outside the gene matches: 1. Germline loops: CDR1 SNHLY, CDR2 FYNNEI.

This chain links TRBV4-1 with TRBJ2-1; D gene unclear. Trimming left V 2 bases short and J 0 bases short, with 17 bases between. Germline V gene lookup returns CDR1 MGHRA and CDR2 YSYEKL. CDR3 size: 18 residues. DNA of the CDR3: TGCGCCAGCAGCCAACCGCCCGGCGCGGCAAGCTCCTACAATGAGCAGTTCTTC. As protein: CASSQPPGAASSYNEQFF.

The V and J genes are TRBV6-5 and TRBJ2-2, with 8 bases that match TRBD1. CDR3 length: 16 residues. The germline gives CDR1 MNHEY, CDR2 SVGAGI. Trimming cost V 0 bases and J 6 bases; bases outside gene matches: 6. The DNA of the CDR3 is TGTGCCAGCAGTTACTCGAGGGACAGGCGGGCCGGGGAGCTGTTTTTT. Amino acids: CASSYSRDRRAGELFF.

The chain joins TRBV29-1 to TRBJ1-4, with 7 bases that match TRBD1. Looked up from germline, CDR1 is SQVTM and CDR2 is ANQGSEA. This CDR3 region has 15 residues. V dropped 6 bases and J dropped 5; count of bases not matched to a gene: 12. The CDR3 sequence: CSVQPLGTENEKLFF. The CDR3 DNA sequence: TGCAGCGTCCAACCGTTGGGGACAGAGAATGAAAAACTGTTTTTT.

The J gene is TRBJ1-5, the V gene TRBV10-3; D unclear. CDR1 and CDR2 (germline): ENHRY, SYGVKD. Trimming left V 6 bases short and J 4 bases short, with 7 bases between. The CDR3 has 12 amino acids. CDR3 sequence: CAISGINQPQHF. In nucleotides, the CDR3 is TGTGCCATCAGCGGGATTAATCAGCCCCAGCATTTT.

V and J are TRBV7-9 and TRBJ2-2, with TRBD2 identical over 8 bases. The CDR3 consists of 19 residues. V gave up 5 bases and J gave up 0 bases; unmatched junction bases: 14. Germline lookup yields CDR1 SEHNR and CDR2 FQNEAQ (reference sequence). The CDR3 loop is CASSHTSGGTNANTGELFF. In DNA, the CDR3 is TGTGCCAGCAGCCATACTAGCGGAGGGACCAACGCGAACACCGGGGAGCTGTTTTTT.

The gene calls are TRBV19 and TRBJ1-2; D not certain. CDR3 size: 13 residues. Trimming removed 0 bases at V and 2 bases at J, with 4 bases between. Germline values: CDR1 LNHDA, CDR2 SQIVND (reference sequence). The CDR3 coding sequence is TGTGCCAGTAGTATAGACAGGAACTATGGCTACACCTTC. Translation: CASSIDRNYGYTF.

This clone was observed once. The V gene is TRBV5-3, the J gene TRBJ2-3; 7 bases align to TRBD1. Being an ORF, TRBV5-3 has a function that is uncertain. The junction had 2 bases not matched to a gene; V was cut back by 2 bases and J by 2 bases. The CDR3 contains 14 residues. CDR3 amino acids: CARSFRGSTDTQYF. In nucleotides, the CDR3 is TGTGCCAGAAGCTTCAGGGGGTCCACAGATACGCAGTATTTT.

In this sample, this clone turned up a few times. V and J are TRBV19 and TRBJ2-7; the match to TRBD1 covers 7 bases. The CDR3 runs to 13 residues. CDR1 and CDR2 (germline): LNHDA, SQIVND (reference sequence). Germline trimming cut 5 bases from V and 7 bases from J; bases unmatched to any gene: 8. As DNA, the CDR3 is TGTGCCAGTAGTCTGGACAGGTTTGAGGAGCAGTACTTC. It encodes CASSLDRFEEQYF. Filled out from reference TRBV19 and TRBJ2-7, the complete variable domain reads DGGITQSPKYLFRKEGQNVTLSCEQNLNHDAMYWYRQDPGQGLRLIYYSQIVNDFQKGDIAEGYSVSREKKESFPLTVTSAQKNPTAFYLCASSLDRFEEQYFGPGTRLTVT.

This chain links TRBV28 with TRBJ2-1; TRBD2 aligns across 16 bases. CDR1 is MDHEN and CDR2 is SYDVKM in the germline V gene. The ends lost 5 bases at V and 7 bases at J; junction bases unmatched: 14. CDR3 length: 19 residues. The chain's CDR3 is CASSPLGLAGGVTRNEQFF. CDR3 nucleotide sequence: TGTGCCAGCAGTCCTCTGGGACTAGCGGGAGGGGTCACTCGGAATGAGCAGTTCTTC.

V usage is TRBV27 and J usage is TRBJ2-1; 7 bases match TRBD2. With V trimmed by 3 bases and J by 4 bases, 6 bases remained unmatched. CDR3 length equals 15 residues. Germline V gene data show CDR1 as MNHEY and CDR2 as SMNVEV (reference sequence). The CDR3 here is CASSFRPSGYNEQFF. The CDR3 DNA reads TGTGCCAGCAGTTTTCGCCCTAGCGGTTACAATGAGCAGTTCTTC.

The gene calls are TRBV30 and TRBJ2-3, with no clear D. The germline V and J ends were trimmed by 4 bases and 3 bases, with 8 bases remaining between them. The CDR3 totals 12 residues. From germline, CDR1 is GTSNPN and CDR2 SVGIG (reference sequence). This chain's CDR3 is CAWNPITDTQYF. Written as DNA, the CDR3 is TGTGCCTGGAATCCTATAACAGATACGCAGTATTTT.